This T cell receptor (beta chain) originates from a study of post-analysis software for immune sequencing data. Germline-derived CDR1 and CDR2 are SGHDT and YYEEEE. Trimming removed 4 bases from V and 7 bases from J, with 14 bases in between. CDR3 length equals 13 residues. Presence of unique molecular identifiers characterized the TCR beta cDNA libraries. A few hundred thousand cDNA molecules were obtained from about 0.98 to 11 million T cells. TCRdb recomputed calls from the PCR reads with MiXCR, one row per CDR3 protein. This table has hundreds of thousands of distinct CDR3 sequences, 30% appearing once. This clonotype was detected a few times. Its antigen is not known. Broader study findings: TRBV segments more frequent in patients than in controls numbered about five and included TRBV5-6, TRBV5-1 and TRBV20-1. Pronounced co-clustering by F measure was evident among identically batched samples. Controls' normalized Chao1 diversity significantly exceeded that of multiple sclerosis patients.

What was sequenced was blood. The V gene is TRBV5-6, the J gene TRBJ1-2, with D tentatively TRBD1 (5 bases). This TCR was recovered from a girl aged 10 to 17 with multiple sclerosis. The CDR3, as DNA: TGTGCCAGCAGCCGAGGCAGGGCGCGTGGCTACACCTTC. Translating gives CASSRGRARGYTF.